This TCR beta chain emerged from a study of regulatory and conventional T cells in RAG deficiency. Findings and limits, study-wide: Shorter CDR3s in all patient subsets; >80% Treg-Tconv overlap in Omenn.

The protocol was immunoSEQ multiplex PCR, while the TCRdb copy is restricted to in-frame clones and leaves out a portion. The sample contains tens of thousands of clones, about 93% of which appear only once. The germline CDR1 and CDR2 sequences are SGDLS and YYNGEE. Trimming pared 0 bases from V and 9 bases from J, leaving 19 bases between. The CDR3 is 16 amino acids. Blood CD4+ CD25-high CD127-low regulatory T cells supplied the genomic DNA template. This clone showed up just once. Its antigen is undetermined. The data also belong to a second study, concerning regulatory T cells. This second report adds: The primer mix had 52 TRBV and 13 TRBJ primers. Patient repertoires had restricted TRB V-J pairs and skewed V and J usage, most in Tregs.

The source is a human donor in good health. Sequencing was performed on Tregs sorted from blood. The J gene is TRBJ1-3, the V gene TRBV9; no firm D call. Here the CDR3 reads CASSVGGALMEGTIYF. CDR3 sequence (DNA): TGTGCCAGCAGCGTAGGTGGCGCCCTGATGGAAGGCACCATATATTTT.